This T cell receptor beta chain was sequenced during a study of cytomegalovirus exposure and HLA in healthy donors. When sampled, the donors appeared nominally healthy, though they likely had unrecorded immune exposures. Primers included in the PCR were 60 Vbeta and 13 Jbeta primers. Produced via immunoSEQ multiplex PCR; TCRdb's table is partial and in-frame only. The sample lists about 150,000 clones; less than 9.5% were seen once. The receptor was isolated from a male donor in good health and CMV-seronegative. The sample comprised PBMCs.

CDR3 bases: TGTGCCAGCAGCTTACCCTCTTCTAGCAATCAGCCCCAGCATTTT. Translating it yields CASSLPSSSNQPQHF. This chain links TRBV7-2 with TRBJ1-5; D not certain. This CDR3 comprises 15 residues. Trimming removed 2 bases from V and 0 bases from J, with 8 bases in between. Looked up from germline, CDR1 is SGHTA and CDR2 is FQGNSA. Filled out from reference TRBV7-2 and TRBJ1-5, the complete variable domain reads GAGVSQSPSNKVTEKGKDVELRCDPISGHTALYWYRQSLGQGLEFLIYFQGNSAPDKSGLPSDRFSAERTGGSVSTLTIQRTQQEDSAVYLCASSLPSSSNQPQHFGDGTRLSIL.